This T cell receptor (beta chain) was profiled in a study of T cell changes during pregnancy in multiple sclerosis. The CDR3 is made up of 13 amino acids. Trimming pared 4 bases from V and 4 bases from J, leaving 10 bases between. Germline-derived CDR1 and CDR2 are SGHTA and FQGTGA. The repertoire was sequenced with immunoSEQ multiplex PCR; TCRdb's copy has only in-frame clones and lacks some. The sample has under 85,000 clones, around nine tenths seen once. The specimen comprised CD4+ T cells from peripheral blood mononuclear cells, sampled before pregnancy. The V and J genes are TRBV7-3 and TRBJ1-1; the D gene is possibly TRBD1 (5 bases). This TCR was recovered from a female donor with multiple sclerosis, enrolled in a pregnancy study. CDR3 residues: CASSSRGGTEAFF. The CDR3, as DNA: TGTGCCAGCAGCTCTAGGGGCGGCACTGAAGCTTTCTTT. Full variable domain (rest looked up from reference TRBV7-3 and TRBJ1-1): GAGVSQTPSNKVTEKGKYVELRCDPISGHTALYWYRQSLGQGPEFLIYFQGTGAADDSGLPNDRFFAVRPEGSVSTLKIQRTERGDSAVYLCASSSRGGTEAFFGQGTRLTVV.